These 25 T cell receptor beta chains were all obtained from the same sample, sequenced in a study of shared clonotypes between healthy human individuals. The data were produced by immunoSEQ multiplex PCR, yet TCRdb's version contains in-frame clones alone and is incomplete. The repertoire holds more than 1.2 million clones, approximately 98.5% seen once, with approximately 0.4% in the top ten. Specimen: naive CD4+ T cells sorted from blood. As for subset: CD45RA+ positively selected. The source of these receptors is a man aged 30 to 39 in good health.

The chain uses TRBV28 and TRBJ2-1, with D uncertain. V was trimmed by 3 bases and J by 7 bases, leaving 7 bases between them. This CDR3 is built from 12 residues. CDR1 is MDHEN and CDR2 is SYDVKM in the germline V gene. DNA of the CDR3: TGTGCCAGCAGTTTGAGGCGTAATGAGCAGTTCTTC. Residues: CASSLRRNEQFF.

This chain connects TRBV4-3 to TRBJ2-7, with D possibly being TRBD1 (6 bases). The CDR3 totals 14 residues. Per the germline V gene, CDR1 is LGHNA and CDR2 is YSLEER. Trimming removed 1 base at V and 3 bases at J, with 10 bases between. In nucleotides, the CDR3 is TGCGCCAGCAGCCAAGTGGGCAGGGGCTACGAGCAGTACTTC. This codes for CASSQVGRGYEQYF.

This rearrangement joins TRBV7-2 to TRBJ2-7; tentatively, D is TRBD1 (6 bases). The CDR3 covers 14 residues. Germline CDR1 reads SGHTA; CDR2 reads FQGNSA. Trimming took off 1 base at V and 2 bases at J, with 9 bases between the two ends. The CDR3 sequence is CASSLGDTPYEQYF. The CDR3 DNA reads as TGTGCCAGCAGCTTAGGGGACACGCCCTACGAGCAGTACTTC.

The rearrangement uses TRBV5-6 and TRBJ2-7, with TRBD1 matching 7 bases. From germline, CDR1 is SGHDT and CDR2 YYEEEE. After removal of 3 bases from V and 0 bases from J, the junction contained 6 bases not matched to a gene. The CDR3 is 15 residues long. The CDR3 is CASSYRTGYSYEQYF. Here the CDR3 DNA reads TGTGCCAGCAGCTACAGGACAGGTTACTCCTACGAGCAGTACTTC.

This clone was seen only once. V and J are TRBV2 and TRBJ2-7, with 7 bases aligning to TRBD2. The CDR3 has 14 amino acids. V gave up 4 bases and J gave up 5 bases; unmatched junction bases: 8. Germline loops: CDR1 SNHLY, CDR2 FYNNEI. The CDR3 reads CASSVGGSSDEQYF. The DNA of the CDR3 is TGTGCCAGCAGTGTAGGCGGGAGTAGCGACGAGCAGTACTTC. Complete variable domain (other parts from reference TRBV2 and TRBJ2-7): EPEVTQTPSHQVTQMGQEVILRCVPISNHLYFYWYRQILGQKVEFLVSFYNNEISEKSEIFDDQFSVERPDGSNFTLKIRSTKLEDSAMYFCASSVGGSSDEQYFGPGTRLTVT.

The rearrangement uses TRBV4-1 and TRBJ1-1; D uncertain. This CDR3 region has 16 residues. CDR1 is MGHRA and CDR2 is YSYEKL in the germline V gene. Deletions cut 0 bases from V and 5 bases from J, with 16 bases between. CDR3 sequence: CASSQEGRGRGTEAFF. The CDR3 bases are TGCGCCAGCAGCCAAGAGGGGAGAGGGAGAGGGACTGAAGCTTTCTTT.

J is TRBJ1-2 and V is TRBV5-5; possible D gene TRBD1, 5 bases. CDR3 length equals 14 residues. Between the trimmed V and J ends, which lost 4 bases and 3 bases, there was a span of 13 bases. The germline V gene encodes CDR1 SGHKS and CDR2 YYEKEE (reference sequence). This CDR3 is CASSTQRGDYGYTF. The DNA of the CDR3 is TGTGCCAGCAGCACACAGAGAGGGGACTATGGCTACACCTTC.

This rearrangement joins TRBV6-5 to TRBJ2-1, with D unresolved. Trimming removed 3 bases from V and 7 bases from J, with 16 bases in between. CDR3 size: 15 residues. Germline CDR1 and CDR2: MNHEY and SVGAGI. For the CDR3, the DNA is TGTGCCAGCAGTTATATGATAGCACCCGTAAATGAGCAGTTCTTC. Its translation: CASSYMIAPVNEQFF.

The CDR3, as DNA: TGTGCCAGCAGACAGCGGGAGTCACTCAACGATGAGCAGTTCTTC. It encodes CASRQRESLNDEQFF. The chain uses TRBV2 and TRBJ2-1; 8 nucleotides agree with TRBD2. The length of the CDR3 is 15 residues. V shed 6 bases and J 8 bases; nucleotides not matched to a gene: 12. Per the germline V gene, CDR1 is SNHLY and CDR2 is FYNNEI.

The chain has TRBV7-9 and TRBJ2-7; TRBD2 aligns across 8 bases. The CDR3 runs 16 residues. Looked up from germline, CDR1 is SEHNR and CDR2 is FQNEAQ (reference sequence). Trimming took 5 bases from V and 2 from J; bases not matched to a gene: 11. This CDR3 is CASSDFSSGHTYEQYF. In DNA, the CDR3 is TGTGCCAGCAGCGACTTCTCTAGCGGGCACACCTACGAGCAGTACTTC.

Remarks on this clone: This CDR3 is also generated by other DNA sequences in the sample. The chain joins TRBV5-1 to TRBJ2-5; 12 bases map to TRBD2. The length of the CDR3 is 16 residues. J lost 2 bases, V lost 4 bases, and 6 bases had no gene match. CDR1 is SGHRS, CDR2 YFSETQ, per germline. The DNA for the CDR3 is TGCGCCAGCAGCCTCGGGACTAGCGGGTCTCAAGAGACCCAGTACTTC. It specifies CASSLGTSGSQETQYF.

CDR3 residues: CAWTSGRLEQFF. CDR3 bases: TGTGCCTGGACTAGCGGGAGGCTTGAGCAGTTCTTC. The gene calls are TRBV30 and TRBJ2-1; 11 positions match TRBD2. V gave up 4 bases and J gave up 9 bases; unmatched junction bases: 2. The CDR3 is 12 amino acids. CDR1 and CDR2 from the germline V gene are GTSNPN and SVGIG (reference sequence).

The chain combines TRBV9 with TRBJ2-7; 8 bases agree with TRBD2. V lost 4 bases to trimming and J lost 4 bases; unmatched junction nucleotides: 7. The CDR3 is 14 amino acids. Germline assignment: CDR1 SGDLS and CDR2 YYNGEE. CDR3 residues: CASSPREGLYEQYF. The DNA of the CDR3 is TGTGCCAGCAGCCCTCGGGAGGGCCTATACGAGCAGTACTTC.

This clone appeared a single time. The gene calls are TRBV27 and TRBJ2-7, with 7 positions matching TRBD2. The V gene end was trimmed by 7 bases and the J gene end by 6 bases; junction bases not matched to a gene: 3. This CDR3 has 11 amino acids. Germline values: CDR1 MNHEY, CDR2 SMNVEV (reference sequence). In DNA form, the CDR3 reads TGTGCCAGCAAGGGAGGGATCGAGCAGTACTTC. Its translation is CASKGGIEQYF.

The chain links TRBV7-8 to TRBJ2-7; 12 bases align to TRBD2. With V trimmed by 8 bases and J by 6 bases, 17 bases remained unmatched. The CDR3 consists of 17 residues. CDR1 and CDR2 (germline): SGHVS, FQNEAQ. CDR3 DNA: TGTGCCAGCGACTCAGGAAGTCCTAGCGGGAGGGCGCGCGAGCAGTACTTC. This gives the protein CASDSGSPSGRAREQYF.

This rearrangement joins TRBV20-1 to TRBJ2-7; D is undetermined. Between the trimmed V and J ends, which lost 3 bases and 5 bases, there was a span of 8 bases. The CDR3 has 11 amino acids. Germline lookup yields CDR1 DFQATT and CDR2 SNEGSKA (reference sequence). CDR3 amino acids: CSASRTNEQYF. The DNA for the CDR3 is TGCAGTGCTAGCAGGACCAACGAGCAGTACTTC.

The CDR3 nucleotides read TGTGCCAGCAGTCGGACAGTTCAAGAGACCCAGTACTTC. This sequence encodes CASSRTVQETQYF. This chain links TRBV14 with TRBJ2-5; D may be TRBD1 (6 bases). There are 13 residues in the CDR3. CDR1 SGHDN and CDR2 FVKESK come from the germline V gene. Trimming pared 6 bases from V and 2 bases from J, leaving 10 bases between.

The chain has TRBV5-1 and TRBJ2-7; 12 bases align to TRBD1. The CDR3 has 15 amino acids. The V gene end was trimmed by 3 bases and the J gene end by 2 bases; junction bases not matched to a gene: 3. CDR1 SGHRS and CDR2 YFSETQ come from the germline V gene. This chain's CDR3 is CASSWDRGLTYEQYF. CDR3 bases: TGCGCCAGCAGCTGGGACAGGGGGCTTACCTACGAGCAGTACTTC.

The V gene is TRBV9, the J gene TRBJ1-1; D gene unclear. V was trimmed by 0 bases and J by 1 base, leaving 10 bases between them. Germline values: CDR1 SGDLS, CDR2 YYNGEE. The CDR3 length is 15 residues. CDR3 DNA sequence: TGTGCCAGCAGCGTAGCTGAGGCCACGAACACTGAAGCTTTCTTT. It encodes CASSVAEATNTEAFF.

The chain links TRBV10-3 to TRBJ2-3; a weak D match, TRBD2 (6 bases). This CDR3 has 14 residues. The V gene lost 2 bases and the J gene lost 3 bases, with 9 bases spanning the gap. Germline lookup yields CDR1 ENHRY and CDR2 SYGVKD. The CDR3 region has the DNA TGTGCCATCAGTGAGGGAGGGAGGACAGATACGCAGTATTTT. Protein sequence: CAISEGGRTDTQYF.

V and J are TRBV10-3 and TRBJ2-7, with D possibly TRBD2 on 5 matching bases. Trimming pared 4 bases from V and 0 bases from J, leaving 7 bases between. The germline V gene encodes CDR1 ENHRY and CDR2 SYGVKD. This CDR3 contains 13 residues. The CDR3 loop reads CAISAGSSYEQYF. CDR3 DNA sequence: TGTGCCATCAGTGCGGGGAGCTCCTACGAGCAGTACTTC.

The gene calls are TRBV6-6 and TRBJ1-5; TRBD1 is a possible D gene (6 bases). Trimming cost V 4 bases and J 3 bases, with 16 bases left between them. The CDR3 contains 16 residues. Per the germline V gene, CDR1 is MNHNY and CDR2 is SVGAGI (reference sequence). This CDR3 reads CASSLRGNVANQPQHF. CDR3 sequence (DNA): TGTGCCAGCAGTTTAAGGGGGAATGTTGCCAATCAGCCCCAGCATTTT.

The chain employs TRBV28 and TRBJ1-2; TRBD1 is a possible D gene (6 bases). In germline, CDR1 is MDHEN, CDR2 SYDVKM. V was trimmed by 6 bases and J by 4 bases, leaving 15 bases between them. The CDR3 is 14 residues long. The CDR3 protein is CASSSGQGAYGYTF. The CDR3 bases are TGTGCCAGCAGCTCGGGACAAGGAGCCTATGGCTACACCTTC.

The CDR3 DNA sequence: TGTGCCATCAGTGACCTAGCGGGAGTCCTCGGAGAGACCCAGTACTTC. Protein sequence: CAISDLAGVLGETQYF. J is TRBJ2-5 and V is TRBV10-3; 10 bases line up with TRBD2. The germline V gene encodes CDR1 ENHRY and CDR2 SYGVKD. V lost 3 bases to trimming and J lost 4 bases; unmatched junction nucleotides: 8. The CDR3 runs to 16 residues.

The chain links TRBV27 to TRBJ2-5; TRBD1 is a possible D gene (6 bases). Trimming stripped 6 bases from V and 5 bases from J, with 13 bases between. The germline gives CDR1 MNHEY, CDR2 SMNVEV (reference sequence). This CDR3 region has 13 residues. This CDR3 is CASSPYRAETQYF. CDR3 DNA sequence: TGTGCCAGCAGCCCCTACAGGGCCGAGACCCAGTACTTC.